The clone carrying this T cell receptor beta chain has a count of ten or more. These data are taken from a study of T cells of healthy individuals. The CDR3 consists of 13 residues. Between the trimmed V and J ends, which lost 7 bases and 4 bases, there was a span of 16 bases. The germline gives CDR1 SQVTM, CDR2 ANQGSEA. MiXCR, run by TCRdb on the 5' RACE reads, gives a single entry per CDR3 protein. The sample contains about 100,000 distinct CDR3 sequences, around 17% of which appear only once. The V and J genes are TRBV29-1 and TRBJ1-1; perhaps TRBD1 as D (6 bases). This TCR came from a human donor in good health. The DNA of the CDR3 is TGCAGCGCTCATACAGGGATGAGCACTGAAGCTTTCTTT. As protein: CSAHTGMSTEAFF.